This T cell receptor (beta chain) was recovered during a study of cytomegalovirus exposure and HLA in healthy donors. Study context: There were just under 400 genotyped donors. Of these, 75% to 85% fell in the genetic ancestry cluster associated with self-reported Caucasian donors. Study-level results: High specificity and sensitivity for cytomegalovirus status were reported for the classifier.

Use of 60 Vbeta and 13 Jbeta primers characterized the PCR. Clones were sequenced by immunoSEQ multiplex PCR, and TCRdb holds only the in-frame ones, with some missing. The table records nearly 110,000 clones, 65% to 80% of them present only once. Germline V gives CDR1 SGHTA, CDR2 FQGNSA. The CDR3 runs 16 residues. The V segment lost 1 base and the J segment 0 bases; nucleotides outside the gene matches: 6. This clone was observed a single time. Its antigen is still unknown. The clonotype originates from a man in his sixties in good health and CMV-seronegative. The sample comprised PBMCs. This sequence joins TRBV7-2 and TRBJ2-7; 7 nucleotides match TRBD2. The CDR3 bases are TGTGCCAGCAGCTTAGGGGGGGGACCTAGCTCCTACGAGCAGTACTTC. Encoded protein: CASSLGGGPSSYEQYF.